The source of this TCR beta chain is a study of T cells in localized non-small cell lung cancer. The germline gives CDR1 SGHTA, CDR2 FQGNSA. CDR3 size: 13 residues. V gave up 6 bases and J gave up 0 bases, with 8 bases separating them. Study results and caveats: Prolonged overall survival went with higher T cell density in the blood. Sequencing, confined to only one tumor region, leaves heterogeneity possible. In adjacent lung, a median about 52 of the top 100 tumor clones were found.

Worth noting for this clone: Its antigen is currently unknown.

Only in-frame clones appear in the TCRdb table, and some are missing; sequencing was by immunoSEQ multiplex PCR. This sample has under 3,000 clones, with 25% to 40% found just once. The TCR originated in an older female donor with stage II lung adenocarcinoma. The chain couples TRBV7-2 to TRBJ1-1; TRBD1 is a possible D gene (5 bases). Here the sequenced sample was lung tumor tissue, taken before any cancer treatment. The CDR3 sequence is CASRRQLNTEAFF. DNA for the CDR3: TGTGCCAGCAGACGACAGCTGAACACTGAAGCTTTCTTT.